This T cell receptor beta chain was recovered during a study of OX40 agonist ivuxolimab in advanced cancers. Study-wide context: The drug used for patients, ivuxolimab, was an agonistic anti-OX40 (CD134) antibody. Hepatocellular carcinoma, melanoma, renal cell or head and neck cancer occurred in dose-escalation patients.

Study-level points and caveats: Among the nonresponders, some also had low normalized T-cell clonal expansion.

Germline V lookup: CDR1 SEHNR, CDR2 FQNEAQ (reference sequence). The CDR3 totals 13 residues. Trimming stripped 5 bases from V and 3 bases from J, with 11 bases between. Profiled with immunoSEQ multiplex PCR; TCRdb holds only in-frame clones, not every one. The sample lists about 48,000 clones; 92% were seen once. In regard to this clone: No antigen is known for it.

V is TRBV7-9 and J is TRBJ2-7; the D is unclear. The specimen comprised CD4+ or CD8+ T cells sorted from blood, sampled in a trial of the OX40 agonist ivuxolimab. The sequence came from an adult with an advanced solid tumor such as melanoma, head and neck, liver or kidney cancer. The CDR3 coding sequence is TGTGCCAGCAGCCACCCCACGAGCTACGAGCAGTACGTC. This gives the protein CASSHPTSYEQYV.